This TCR beta chain was sequenced in a study of blood T cells in healthy people across ages. A J-beta primer mix and a sample-barcoded 5' primer were used in a second PCR of roughly 7 to 12 cycles. TCRdb re-called the 5' RACE reads through MiXCR, storing one row per CDR3 protein. The sample includes 500,000 to 550,000 distinct CDR3 sequences, around 24% of them seen just once. Worth noting for this clonotype: Its ends do not fully match the called genes, so a read error is possible.

The same sample was also studied in work on T cells of mothers and their children.

This receptor was obtained from a boy between 10 and 17 years old in good health. Sequenced input: blood.

The CDR3 sequence: CASSLRTNTGELFF. Here the CDR3 DNA reads TGTGCTAGCAGCTTAAGGACAAACACCGGGGAGCTGTTTTTT. This chain links TRBV7-7 with TRBJ2-2; D might be TRBD1 (5 bases). The CDR3 totals 14 residues. Germline V gene sequence: CDR1 SSHAT, CDR2 FNYEAQ (reference sequence).